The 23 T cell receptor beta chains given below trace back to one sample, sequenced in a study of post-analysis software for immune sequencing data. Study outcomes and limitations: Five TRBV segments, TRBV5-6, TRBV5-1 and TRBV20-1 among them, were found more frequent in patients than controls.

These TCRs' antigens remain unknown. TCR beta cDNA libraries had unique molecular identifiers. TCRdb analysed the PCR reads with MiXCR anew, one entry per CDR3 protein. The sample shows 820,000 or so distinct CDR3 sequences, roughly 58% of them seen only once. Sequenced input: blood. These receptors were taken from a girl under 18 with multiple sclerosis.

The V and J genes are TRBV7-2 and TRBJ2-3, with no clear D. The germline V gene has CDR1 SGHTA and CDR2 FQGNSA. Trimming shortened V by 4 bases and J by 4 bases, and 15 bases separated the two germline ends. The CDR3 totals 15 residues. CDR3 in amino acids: CASSSSESSADTQYF. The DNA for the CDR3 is TGTGCCAGCAGCTCGAGCGAGAGCTCTGCAGATACGCAGTATTTT.

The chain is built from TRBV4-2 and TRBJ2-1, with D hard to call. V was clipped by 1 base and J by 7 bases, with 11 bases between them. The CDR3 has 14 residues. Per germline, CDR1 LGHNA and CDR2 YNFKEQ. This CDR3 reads CASSQASNENEQFF. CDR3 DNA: TGTGCCAGCAGCCAAGCTAGTAATGAGAATGAGCAGTTCTTC.

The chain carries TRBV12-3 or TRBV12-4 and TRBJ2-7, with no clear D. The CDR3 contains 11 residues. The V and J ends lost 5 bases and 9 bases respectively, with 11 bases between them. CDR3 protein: CASSGRGVQYF. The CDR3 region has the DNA TGTGCCAGCAGTGGCCGTGGGGTGCAGTACTTC.

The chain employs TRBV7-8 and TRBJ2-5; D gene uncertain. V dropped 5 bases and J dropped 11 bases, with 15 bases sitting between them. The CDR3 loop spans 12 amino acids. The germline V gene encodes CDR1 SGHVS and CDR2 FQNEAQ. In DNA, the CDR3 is TGTGCCAGCAGCGCCCGGGTCGGAGAGCAGTACTTC. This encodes CASSARVGEQYF.

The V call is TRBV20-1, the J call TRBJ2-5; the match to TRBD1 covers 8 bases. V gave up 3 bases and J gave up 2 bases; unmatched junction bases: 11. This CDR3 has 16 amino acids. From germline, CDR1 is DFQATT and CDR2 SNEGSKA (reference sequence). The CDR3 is CSARKPGTGLQETQYF. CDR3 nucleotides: TGCAGTGCTAGGAAACCAGGGACAGGCCTACAAGAGACCCAGTACTTC.

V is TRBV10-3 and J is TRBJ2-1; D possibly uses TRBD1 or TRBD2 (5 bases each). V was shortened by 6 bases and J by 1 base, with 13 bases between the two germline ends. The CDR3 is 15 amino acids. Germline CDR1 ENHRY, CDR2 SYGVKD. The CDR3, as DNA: TGTGCCATCAGGGATGGGACCGCGTCCTACAATGAGCAGTTCTTC. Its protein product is CAIRDGTASYNEQFF.

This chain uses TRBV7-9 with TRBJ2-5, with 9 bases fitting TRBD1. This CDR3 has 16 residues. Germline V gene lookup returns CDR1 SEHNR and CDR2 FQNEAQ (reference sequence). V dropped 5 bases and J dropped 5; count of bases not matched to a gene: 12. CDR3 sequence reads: CASSLTPGQGFETQYF. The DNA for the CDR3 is TGTGCCAGCAGCCTCACACCGGGACAGGGATTTGAGACCCAGTACTTC.

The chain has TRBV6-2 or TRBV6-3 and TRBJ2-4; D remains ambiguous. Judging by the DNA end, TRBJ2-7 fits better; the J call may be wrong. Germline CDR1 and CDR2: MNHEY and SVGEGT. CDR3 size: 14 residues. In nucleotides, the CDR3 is TGTGCCAGCAGCTCGACTCCTGGCCGGTACGAGCAGTACTTC. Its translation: CASSSTPGRYEQYF.

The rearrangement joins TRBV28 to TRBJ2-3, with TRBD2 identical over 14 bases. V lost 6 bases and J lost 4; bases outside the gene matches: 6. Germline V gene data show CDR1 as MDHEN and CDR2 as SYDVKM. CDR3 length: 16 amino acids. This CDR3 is CASRWTSGRSPDTQYF. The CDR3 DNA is TGTGCCAGCAGGTGGACTAGCGGGAGGAGTCCAGATACGCAGTATTTT.

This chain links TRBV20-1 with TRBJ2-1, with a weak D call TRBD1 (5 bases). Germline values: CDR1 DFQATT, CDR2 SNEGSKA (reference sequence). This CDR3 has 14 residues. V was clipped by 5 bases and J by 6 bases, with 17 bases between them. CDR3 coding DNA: TGCAGTGCTGTCAGGGCTCAGTCGATCAATGAGCAGTTCTTC. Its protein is CSAVRAQSINEQFF.

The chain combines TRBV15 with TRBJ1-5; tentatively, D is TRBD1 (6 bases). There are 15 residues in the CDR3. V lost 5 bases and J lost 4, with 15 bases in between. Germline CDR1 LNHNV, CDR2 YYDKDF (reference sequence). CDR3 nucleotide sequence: TGTGCCACCAGCCCCGAGGGGGGTATGAATCAGCCCCAGCATTTT. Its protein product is CATSPEGGMNQPQHF.

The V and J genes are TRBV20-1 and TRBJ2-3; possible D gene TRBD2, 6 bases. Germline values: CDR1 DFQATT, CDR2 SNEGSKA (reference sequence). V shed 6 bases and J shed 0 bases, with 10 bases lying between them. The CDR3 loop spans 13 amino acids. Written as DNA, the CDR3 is TGCAGTGCGGGGGGTCCTAGCACAGATACGCAGTATTTT. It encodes CSAGGPSTDTQYF.

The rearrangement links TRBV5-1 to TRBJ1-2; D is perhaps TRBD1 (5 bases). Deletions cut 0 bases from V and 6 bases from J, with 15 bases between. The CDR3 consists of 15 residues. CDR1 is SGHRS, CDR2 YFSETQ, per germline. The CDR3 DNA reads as TGCGCCAGCAGCTTGGACCAGGGAGGTCGGGATGGCTACACCTTC. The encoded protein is CASSLDQGGRDGYTF.

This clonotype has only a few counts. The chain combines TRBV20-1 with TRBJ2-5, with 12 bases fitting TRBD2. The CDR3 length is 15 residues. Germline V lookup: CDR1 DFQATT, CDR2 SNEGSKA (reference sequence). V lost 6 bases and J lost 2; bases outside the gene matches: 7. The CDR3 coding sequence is TGCAGTGCGGAATTACTAGCGGGGGGACAAGAGACCCAGTACTTC. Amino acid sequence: CSAELLAGGQETQYF.

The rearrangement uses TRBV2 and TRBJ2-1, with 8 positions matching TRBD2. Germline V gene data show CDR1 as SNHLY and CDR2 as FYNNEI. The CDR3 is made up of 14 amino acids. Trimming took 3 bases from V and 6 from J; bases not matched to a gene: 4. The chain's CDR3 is CASSELAGLNEQFF. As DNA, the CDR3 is TGTGCCAGCAGTGAGTTAGCGGGACTCAATGAGCAGTTCTTC.

CDR3 in amino acids: CASSGGSDTEAFF. Here the CDR3 DNA reads TGTGCCAGCAGTGGAGGATCTGACACTGAAGCTTTCTTT. The V call is TRBV6-4, the J call TRBJ1-1; D is uncertain. V dropped 4 bases and J dropped 3 bases, with 9 bases sitting between them. Germline loops: CDR1 MRHNA, CDR2 SNTAGT. This CDR3 region has 13 residues.

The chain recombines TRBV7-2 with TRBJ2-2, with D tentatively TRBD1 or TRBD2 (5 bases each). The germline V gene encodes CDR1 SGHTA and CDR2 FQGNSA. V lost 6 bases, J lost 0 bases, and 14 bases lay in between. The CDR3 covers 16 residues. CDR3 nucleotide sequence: TGTGCCAGCAGTCTGACCGGGACCACGAACACCGGGGAGCTGTTTTTT. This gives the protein CASSLTGTTNTGELFF.

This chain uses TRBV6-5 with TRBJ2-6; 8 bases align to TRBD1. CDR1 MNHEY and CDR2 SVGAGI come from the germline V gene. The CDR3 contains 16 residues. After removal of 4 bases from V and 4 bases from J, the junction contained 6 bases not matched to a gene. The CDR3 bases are TGTGCCAGCAGTTCAGGGGGCAAAGTGGGGGCCAACGTCCTGACTTTC. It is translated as CASSSGGKVGANVLTF.

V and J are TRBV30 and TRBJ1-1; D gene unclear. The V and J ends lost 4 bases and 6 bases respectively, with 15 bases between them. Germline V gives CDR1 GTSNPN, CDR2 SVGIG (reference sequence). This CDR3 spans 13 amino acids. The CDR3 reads CAWKSPEKPEAFF. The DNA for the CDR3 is TGTGCCTGGAAGTCCCCGGAAAAGCCTGAAGCTTTCTTT.

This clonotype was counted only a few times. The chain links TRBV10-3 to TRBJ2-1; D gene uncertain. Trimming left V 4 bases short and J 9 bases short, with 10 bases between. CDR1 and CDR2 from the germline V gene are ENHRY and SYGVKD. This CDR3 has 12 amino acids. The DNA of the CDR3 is TGTGCCATCAGTGGCCGATCCAGTGAGCAGTTCTTC. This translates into CAISGRSSEQFF.

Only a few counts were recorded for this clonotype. CDR3 residues: CASSPTGTYNEQFF. In DNA, the CDR3 is TGTGCCAGCAGCCCGACAGGTACCTACAATGAGCAGTTCTTC. This chain joins TRBV3-1 and TRBJ2-1; the D gene is possibly TRBD1 (6 bases). This CDR3 has 14 amino acids. V lost 4 bases and J lost 2, with 9 bases in between. The V gene's germline CDR1 is LGHDT and CDR2 YNNKEL (reference sequence).

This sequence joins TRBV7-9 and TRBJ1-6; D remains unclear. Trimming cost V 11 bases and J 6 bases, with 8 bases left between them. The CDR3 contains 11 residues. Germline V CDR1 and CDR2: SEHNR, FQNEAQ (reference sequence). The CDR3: CAGGSNSPLHF. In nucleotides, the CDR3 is TGTGCCGGTGGGTCTAATTCACCCCTCCACTTT.

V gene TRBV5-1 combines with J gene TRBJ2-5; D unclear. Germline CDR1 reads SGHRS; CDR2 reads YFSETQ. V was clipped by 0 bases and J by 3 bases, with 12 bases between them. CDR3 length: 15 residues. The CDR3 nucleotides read TGCGCCAGCAGCTTGGCCTCTTTTAACAAAGAGACCCAGTACTTC. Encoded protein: CASSLASFNKETQYF.